This is a list of T cell receptor beta chains from one sample in a study of blood T cell repertoires in COVID-19. Profiling relied on immunoSEQ multiplex PCR, and the TCRdb table lists in-frame clones only, not all of them. The table has tens of thousands of clones, roughly 90% seen once. The sample consisted of peripheral blood. The receptors here all came from a human donor in a cohort sampled during active COVID-19. Both conserved end residues are part of each CDR3. D genes are given only for firm matches. Some rows have no size entry. The others give once, few or many, or a class for an expanded clone.

.	TRBV18	TRBJ1-1	.	TGTGCCAGCTCACCATCCAGGGACACTGAAGCTTTCTTT	CASSPSRDTEAFF
.	TRBV10-2	TRBJ2-5	TRBD1	TGCGCCACTTCAGACAGGGGCTACCAAGAGACCCAGTACTTC	CATSDRGYQETQYF
.	TRBV6-5	TRBJ1-2	.	TGTGCCAGCAGTTACGACGAGACAGTTGACTATGGCTACACCTTC	CASSYDETVDYGYTF
.	TRBV27	TRBJ2-2	.	TGTGCCAGCAGCTATCCAGCAGGGGCCACCGGGGAGCTGTTTTTT	CASSYPAGATGELFF
.	TRBV5-1	TRBJ2-7	.	TGCGCCAGCAGCCGCCAGGCCTACGAGCAGTACTTC	CASSRQAYEQYF
.	TRBV3-1/TRBV3-2	TRBJ2-5	.	TGTGCCAGCAGCGAGGGGGAAGGGGTCTACCAAGAGACCCAGTACTTC	CASSEGEGVYQETQYF
.	TRBV30	TRBJ2-1	TRBD2	TGTGCGGGGGGGATCTATGAGCAGTTCTTC	CAGGIYEQFF
medium-sized	TRBV9	TRBJ2-5	.	TGTGCCAGCAGCGTAGAAGAGCGGCCCCAAGAGACCCAGTACTTC	CASSVEERPQETQYF
.	TRBV30	TRBJ2-7	TRBD2	TGTGCCTGGAGAGCGGGGAAAAAACCACAGCAGTACTTC	CAWRAGKKPQQYF
.	TRBV6-5	TRBJ1-4	TRBD1	TGTGCCAGCAAGGACAGGGTTATTAATGAAAAACTGTTTTTT	CASKDRVINEKLFF
.	TRBV6-5	TRBJ2-7	.	TGTGCCAGCAGCCCACACCCCTACGAGCAGTACTTC	CASSPHPYEQYF
.	TRBV3-1/TRBV3-2	TRBJ1-5	.	TGTGCCAGCAGCCAGCTAGCAGGTCAGCCCCAGCATTTT	CASSQLAGQPQHF
.	TRBV27	TRBJ2-1	TRBD1	TGTGCCAGCAGTTTCGGGACAGGATCCTACAATGAGCAGTTCTTC	CASSFGTGSYNEQFF
.	TRBV6-6	TRBJ2-7	.	TGTGCCAGCAGTTACATCAGGCTGCCCGTCCACGAGCAGTACTTC	CASSYIRLPVHEQYF
.	TRBV18	TRBJ1-1	.	TGTGCCAGCTCAGAGTCTCCAGGCTCCACTGAAGCTTTCTTT	CASSESPGSTEAFF
.	TRBV27	TRBJ1-1	.	TGTGCCAGCAGTTTACAGGGAGGGTGGGCCACTGAAGCTTTCTTT	CASSLQGGWATEAFF
.	TRBV4-1	TRBJ2-1	TRBD2	TGCGCCAGCAGCCAAGAGAGGGCTAGCGGGGGGGAGCAGTTCTTC	CASSQERASGGEQFF
once	TRBV29-1	TRBJ1-3	.	TGCAGCGTTGGGTCACCACAGGGCTCTGGAAACACCATATATTTT	CSVGSPQGSGNTIYF
.	TRBV7-9	TRBJ1-4	.	TGTGCCAGCAGCTTAGGCCGACGGGGTTCAACTAATGAAAAACTGTTTTTT	CASSLGRRGSTNEKLFF
.	TRBV6-1	TRBJ1-2	TRBD1	TGTGCCAGCAGTGACCTCGGGACAGGGGTCTACTATGGCTACACCTTC	CASSDLGTGVYYGYTF
.	TRBV15	TRBJ2-7	.	TGTGCCACCAGCAGAGGATTTGACAGATCCGAGCAGTACTTC	CATSRGFDRSEQYF
.	TRBV2	TRBJ1-1	TRBD1	TGTGCCAGCAGTGAAGACAGGGGATACACTGAAGCTTTCTTT	CASSEDRGYTEAFF
.	TRBV24-1	TRBJ2-7	.	TGTGCCACCCAGGGGGGTTCCTACGAGCAGTACTTC	CATQGGSYEQYF
.	TRBV19	TRBJ1-6	.	TGTGCCAGTAGATATGCGAATTCACCCCTCCACTTT	CASRYANSPLHF
.	TRBV5-3	TRBJ2-3	TRBD2	TGTGCCAGAAGCCCTCGACTAGCCCTGTTCACAGATACGCAGTATTTT	CARSPRLALFTDTQYF
.	TRBV5-4	TRBJ2-1	TRBD2	TGTGCCAGCAGCATCGGCCTAGCGGGGGGGCAAAGTGAGCAGTTCTTC	CASSIGLAGGQSEQFF
.	TRBV6-5	TRBJ2-3	TRBD2	TGTGCCAGCAGTTATTATAGCGGGGAAACAGATACGCAGTATTTT	CASSYYSGETDTQYF
.	TRBV6-5	TRBJ2-2	TRBD2	TGTGCCAGCACCAAGGGAGGGAGCACCGGGGAGCTGTTTTTT	CASTKGGSTGELFF
.	TRBV6-5	TRBJ2-3	TRBD2	TGTGCCAGCAGGAGGCGGGGGGACAACACAGATACGCAGTATTTT	CASRRRGDNTDTQYF
.	TRBV5-1	TRBJ2-3	.	TGCGCCAGCAGCTTGACTACCATGGACACCTACACAGATACGCAGTATTTT	CASSLTTMDTYTDTQYF